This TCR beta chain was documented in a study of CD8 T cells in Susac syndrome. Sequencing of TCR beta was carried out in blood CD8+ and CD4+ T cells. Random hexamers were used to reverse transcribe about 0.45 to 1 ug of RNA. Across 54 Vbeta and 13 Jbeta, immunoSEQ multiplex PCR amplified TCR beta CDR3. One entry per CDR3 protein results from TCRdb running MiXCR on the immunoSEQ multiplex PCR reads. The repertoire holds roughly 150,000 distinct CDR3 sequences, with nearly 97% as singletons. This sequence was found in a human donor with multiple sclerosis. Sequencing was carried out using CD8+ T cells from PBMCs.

The CDR3 sequence: CSAGEGAEQYF. CDR3 sequence (DNA): TGCAGTGCCGGGGAGGGAGCCGAGCAGTACTTC. This chain uses TRBV20-1 with TRBJ2-7, with TRBD2 matching 7 bases. Germline CDR1 DFQATT, CDR2 SNEGSKA (reference sequence). The CDR3 totals 11 residues. After removal of 6 bases from V and 6 bases from J, the junction contained 5 bases not matched to a gene.